This record looks at one T cell receptor beta chain sequence and its context. Its antigen is currently unknown. The sample belongs to a study of beta chain features in type 1 diabetes. Overall study findings and caveats: Researchers report that Type 1 diabetes patients had moderately but significantly shorter TCRB CDR3s across all four CD4+ subsets.

Since all of the isolated RNA was reverse transcribed, expressed TCRB transcripts were what got sequenced. The repertoire was sequenced with immunoSEQ multiplex PCR; TCRdb's copy has only in-frame clones and lacks some. The data contain almost 350,000 clones, roughly 9% of them seen just once; the ten biggest clones take up around 1%. This clonotype was sampled from a man aged 25 to 40 with type 1 diabetes. Source material: central memory CD4+ T cells from blood.

The CDR3 reads CASSLGTGMQPQHF. The CDR3 DNA reads TGTGCCAGCAGTTTAGGGACAGGGATGCAGCCCCAGCATTTT. The chain carries TRBV6-6 and TRBJ1-5; TRBD1 agrees at 9 bases. CDR1 MNHNY and CDR2 SVGAGI come from the germline V gene (reference sequence). The V and J ends lost 4 bases and 7 bases, in that order; junction bases with no gene match: 5. The CDR3 spans 14 residues.